This T cell receptor (beta chain) originates from a study of identical twins. Study-wide results and limits: Conclusions were drawn cross-sectionally by statistical analysis, without following the same donors.

TCRdb re-called the 5' RACE reads with MiXCR, one entry per CDR3 protein. Of 270,000 or so distinct CDR3 sequences in the sample, about 8% are singletons; the top ten hold less than 4%. Between the trimmed V and J ends, which lost 6 bases and 0 bases, there was a span of 15 bases. There are 15 residues in the CDR3. This clonotype was seen repeatedly, ten times or more. Antigen specificity is unknown. The donors were all healthy and Caucasian. This sample was shared with a second study, whose subject was yellow fever vaccine responses in identical twins.

The TCR comes from a woman aged 18-29 years in good health. The rearrangement uses TRBV12-3 or TRBV12-4 and TRBJ2-7; possibly TRBD1 for D (5 bases). The sequencing input was CD8+ T cells sorted from blood. DNA of the CDR3: TGTGCCAGCAGCCAGGGCCAAGTTAGCTCCTACGAGCAGTACTTC. Its translation is CASSQGQVSSYEQYF.